This T cell receptor beta chain originates from a study of regulatory T cells in long-lasting Graves disease. Study-wide points: TCR diversity was lower in persistent Graves' patients than in newly diagnosed ones. TRBV28, TRBJ1-2 and TRBJ2-5 emerged as the favored segments in persistent disease.

This clonotype was counted ten times or more. The antigen is undetermined. With iRepertoire HTBI primers and Arm-PCR of CDR3 regions, TCR beta libraries were built. MiXCR, applied by TCRdb to the multiplex PCR reads, yields one record per CDR3 protein. Of over 300,000 distinct CDR3 sequences listed, less than 20% were seen once; the top ten hold about 20%. As to time point: newly diagnosed GD, antithyroid drugs for less than 3 months. Making the TCR library involved RNA that had been extracted from PBMCs. Roughly 9.3 milliliters of peripheral blood were taken and placed in EDTA tubes. The CDR3 extends over 14 amino acids. The J segment lost 7 bases and the V segment lost 7 bases, leaving 12 bases of the junction unmatched. The V gene's germline CDR1 is MRHNA and CDR2 SNTAGT.

The V gene is TRBV6-4, the J gene TRBJ1-2, with 7 nucleotides matching TRBD1. The receptor was isolated from a female donor with Graves disease. Here the sequenced sample was peripheral blood mononuclear cells (PBMCs), taken at new diagnosis, from a patient treated with antithyroid drugs. This CDR3 reads CASNESRGGGGYTF. The CDR3 nucleotides read TGTGCCAGCAACGAATCACGAGGGGGCGGTGGCTACACCTTC.